Presented here are 31 T cell receptor beta chains from one specimen sequenced in a study of cytomegalovirus exposure and HLA in healthy donors. Clones were sequenced by immunoSEQ multiplex PCR, and TCRdb holds only the in-frame ones, with some missing. The sample consists of over 250,000 clones, roughly 85% of them appearing once. Sequencing input: PBMCs. The receptor source for this set is a woman younger than 30 in good health and CMV-seronegative.

The rearrangement uses TRBV11-2 and TRBJ1-4; TRBD1 aligns across 7 bases. The J segment lost 7 bases and the V segment lost 3 bases, leaving 5 bases of the junction unmatched. CDR1 and CDR2 (germline): SGHAT, FQNNGV. The length of the CDR3 is 14 residues. The CDR3 DNA reads as TGTGCCAGCAGCTTTAGGGGGCAGGGTGAAAAACTGTTTTTT. It encodes CASSFRGQGEKLFF.

The CDR3 DNA is TGTGCCAGCAGTGACTCGCAGGGGTCCGGGGCCAACGTCCTGACTTTC. Residues: CASSDSQGSGANVLTF. V gene TRBV6-4 combines with J gene TRBJ2-6; D perhaps matches TRBD1 (6 bases). The V end was cut by 0 bases, the J end by 4 bases, with 10 bases between. The CDR3 contains 16 residues. Germline assignment: CDR1 MRHNA and CDR2 SNTAGT.

This clone was picked up one time. The chain uses TRBV7-3 and TRBJ2-2; TRBD1 matches at 8 bases. After removal of 6 bases from V and 4 bases from J, the junction contained 7 bases not matched to a gene. Germline assignment: CDR1 SGHTA and CDR2 FQGTGA. This CDR3 region has 15 residues. CDR3 bases: TGTGCCAGCAGTTGGACAGGGCGGATCACCGGGGAGCTGTTTTTT. It encodes CASSWTGRITGELFF.

This sequence joins TRBV5-1 and TRBJ2-5; the match to TRBD2 covers 9 bases. J gave up 1 base and V 6 bases, and 7 bases lay outside the gene matches. Germline-derived CDR1 and CDR2 are SGHRS and YFSETQ. This CDR3 comprises 15 residues. Here the CDR3 DNA reads TGCGCCAGCACCTCGGGACTAGCCCCCCAAGAGACCCAGTACTTC. It is translated as CASTSGLAPQETQYF.

To note about this clone: This sample also contains other DNA sequences that code for the same CDR3. The genes are TRBV6-5 and TRBJ1-5, with 7 bases lining up with TRBD1. Germline V gives CDR1 MNHEY, CDR2 SVGAGI. The ends lost 0 bases at V and 5 bases at J; junction bases unmatched: 4. The CDR3 contains 15 residues. CDR3 amino acids: CASSYSSQGDQPQHF. DNA of the CDR3: TGTGCCAGCAGTTACTCGTCGCAGGGGGATCAGCCCCAGCATTTT.

Written as DNA, the CDR3 is TGCGCCAGCAGCTTGGAGGGGGCGAAGAACACTGAAGCTTTCTTT. It translates to CASSLEGAKNTEAFF. V and J are TRBV5-1 and TRBJ1-1; the match to TRBD1 covers 7 bases. In germline, CDR1 is SGHRS, CDR2 YFSETQ. The CDR3 covers 15 residues. V was clipped by 0 bases and J by 1 base; unmatched bases: 3.

This clone has just one count. The J gene is TRBJ2-5, the V gene TRBV27; no clear D gene. V was pared by 6 bases and J by 2 bases, with 7 bases between. The CDR3 is 12 amino acids. Germline lookup yields CDR1 MNHEY and CDR2 SMNVEV (reference sequence). The CDR3 protein is CASRRAQETQYF. In DNA form, the CDR3 reads TGTGCCAGCAGGAGAGCACAAGAGACCCAGTACTTC.

The V gene is TRBV2, the J gene TRBJ1-5; 9 bases align to TRBD1. After removal of 6 bases from V and 7 bases from J, the junction contained 7 bases not matched to a gene. The germline V gene has CDR1 SNHLY and CDR2 FYNNEI. This CDR3 is built from 14 residues. CDR3 nucleotide sequence: TGTGCCAGCAGCAAGGACAGGGGCCGCCAGCCCCAGCATTTT. As protein: CASSKDRGRQPQHF.

The chain recombines TRBV5-1 with TRBJ1-2; the D is unclear. The CDR3 loop spans 18 amino acids. Trimming cost V 4 bases and J 0 bases, with 22 bases left between them. Germline V gene lookup returns CDR1 SGHRS and CDR2 YFSETQ. The CDR3: CASSTSLHPTAANYGYTF. CDR3 bases: TGCGCCAGCAGCACATCACTACATCCGACCGCCGCTAACTATGGCTACACCTTC.

The chain has TRBV10-3 and TRBJ2-7; D perhaps matches TRBD1 (5 bases). The CDR3 is 13 residues long. V was clipped by 4 bases and J by 2 bases, with 9 bases between them. In germline, CDR1 is ENHRY, CDR2 SYGVKD. CDR3 coding DNA: TGTGCCATCAGTGGGGGCGAACCCTACGAGCAGTACTTC. This translates into CAISGGEPYEQYF.

The V and J genes are TRBV6-6 and TRBJ2-7; 9 nucleotides agree with TRBD2. Germline V CDR1 and CDR2: MNHNY, SVGAGI (reference sequence). CDR3 length: 16 residues. Losses at the gene ends were 6 bases for V and 0 bases for J; bases not matched to a gene: 9. CDR3: CASSRPGSGSSYEQYF. CDR3 sequence (DNA): TGTGCCAGCAGCCGACCGGGTAGCGGGAGCTCCTACGAGCAGTACTTC.

The V call is TRBV30, the J call TRBJ2-7; 10 bases are shared with TRBD2. J was trimmed by 7 bases and V by 2 bases; bases with no gene match: 11. This CDR3 spans 15 amino acids. CDR1 and CDR2 (germline): GTSNPN, SVGIG (reference sequence). CDR3 coding DNA: TGTGCCTGGAGTCGAGGACTAGCGGTCCCAGAGGAGCAGTACTTC. Translated: CAWSRGLAVPEEQYF.

The chain joins TRBV10-1 to TRBJ1-1; 7 bases are shared with TRBD1. Germline values: CDR1 WNHNN, CDR2 SYGVQD (reference sequence). This CDR3 is 12 amino acids long. V gave up 2 bases and J gave up 6 bases; unmatched junction bases: 0. The DNA for the CDR3 is TGCGCCAGCAGTGAGACAGGGGCTGAAGCTTTCTTT. Translation gives CASSETGAEAFF.

The chain employs TRBV19 and TRBJ2-7; TRBD1 matches at 7 bases. V shed 1 base, J shed 3 bases, and the junction held 15 bases outside the gene matches. The CDR3 runs to 18 residues. Per germline, CDR1 LNHDA and CDR2 SQIVND (reference sequence). CDR3 in DNA: TGTGCCAGTAGTATAGGTTTGGGACAGTTTATACCAGACTACGAGCAGTACTTC. This translates into CASSIGLGQFIPDYEQYF.

The sample holds a few counts of this clone. The chain combines TRBV6-5 with TRBJ1-1; tentatively, D is TRBD1 (6 bases). Germline CDR1 reads MNHEY; CDR2 reads SVGAGI. Trimming cost V 1 base and J 3 bases, with 15 bases left between them. CDR3 length: 16 amino acids. CDR3 residues: CASSYYGTRLDTEAFF. Written as DNA, the CDR3 is TGTGCCAGCAGTTACTACGGGACACGGTTGGACACTGAAGCTTTCTTT.

The V call is TRBV27, the J call TRBJ2-3, with a possible D match to TRBD2 (6 bases). In germline, CDR1 is MNHEY, CDR2 SMNVEV (reference sequence). V was clipped by 3 bases and J by 4 bases, with 14 bases between them. The CDR3 has 15 amino acids. The CDR3 nucleotides are TGTGCCAGCAGTTTTGCGCGGGAAATCTCAGATACGCAGTATTTT. Translating it yields CASSFAREISDTQYF.

The chain uses TRBV11-2 and TRBJ1-2, with a weak D call TRBD1 (6 bases). The CDR3 totals 17 residues. Per germline, CDR1 SGHAT and CDR2 FQNNGV. V was clipped by 4 bases and J by 2 bases, with 20 bases between them. This CDR3 reads CASSSRGFERGNYGYTF. CDR3 in DNA: TGTGCCAGCAGCTCGAGGGGGTTTGAGAGAGGCAACTATGGCTACACCTTC.

The genes are TRBV6-5 and TRBJ1-2, with D maybe TRBD1 (5 bases). The CDR3 runs to 15 residues. The germline V and J ends were trimmed by 2 bases and 4 bases, with 14 bases remaining between them. The germline V gene encodes CDR1 MNHEY and CDR2 SVGAGI. CDR3 DNA: TGTGCCAGCAGTTACGAGTCCCAGGGCCGCTATGGCTACACCTTC. Translated: CASSYESQGRYGYTF.

This chain links TRBV28 with TRBJ2-5, with 7 bases fitting TRBD1. Germline CDR1 reads MDHEN; CDR2 reads SYDVKM. Trimming cost V 4 bases and J 8 bases; bases outside gene matches: 10. The CDR3 consists of 14 residues. DNA for the CDR3: TGTGCCAGCAGTTACGGGACAGTGGGTGAAACCCAGTACTTC. Translating it yields CASSYGTVGETQYF.

This chain joins TRBV4-3 and TRBJ2-3; tentative D call: TRBD2 (6 bases). V was cut by 8 bases and J by 3 bases, with 15 bases left in between. CDR3 length equals 14 residues. CDR1 is LGHNA, CDR2 YSLEER, per germline. The CDR3 spells CASSSRRGTDTQYF. The CDR3 DNA reads TGCGCCAGCTCTTCCCGTCGGGGGACAGATACGCAGTATTTT.

This chain links TRBV27 with TRBJ1-5; 8 bases are a match to TRBD1. Germline V gene data show CDR1 as MNHEY and CDR2 as SMNVEV (reference sequence). The CDR3 loop spans 18 amino acids. With V trimmed by 3 bases and J by 0 bases, 10 bases remained unmatched. CDR3 in amino acids: CASSLTGVIGYSNQPQHF. CDR3 sequence (DNA): TGTGCCAGCAGTTTGACAGGGGTAATAGGTTATAGCAATCAGCCCCAGCATTTT.

This chain joins TRBV6-5 and TRBJ2-5; weak D call: TRBD2 (5 bases). The ends were cut back, 2 bases at V and 7 bases at J, with 11 bases in the middle. The CDR3 spans 13 residues. Germline V gene data show CDR1 as MNHEY and CDR2 as SVGAGI. The CDR3 sequence: CASSYDGRGTQYF. The DNA for the CDR3 is TGTGCCAGCAGTTACGATGGTCGGGGGACCCAGTACTTC.

The V and J genes are TRBV11-2 and TRBJ1-4; the D is unclear. The CDR3 extends over 12 amino acids. The germline V gene encodes CDR1 SGHAT and CDR2 FQNNGV. The V and J ends lost 3 bases and 3 bases respectively, with 2 bases between them. DNA for the CDR3: TGTGCCAGCAGCTTCGCTAATGAAAAACTGTTTTTT. Translated: CASSFANEKLFF.

The V and J genes are TRBV15 and TRBJ2-3, with TRBD2 identical over 8 bases. This CDR3 contains 17 residues. Germline CDR1 is LNHNV and CDR2 is YYDKDF (reference sequence). V shed 0 bases and J 3 bases; nucleotides not matched to a gene: 8. CDR3 coding DNA: TGTGCCACCAGCAGAGATTTAGCGGGAAGTGGAACAGATACGCAGTATTTT. This encodes CATSRDLAGSGTDTQYF.

This rearrangement joins TRBV6-5 to TRBJ1-1; D may be TRBD1 (6 bases). CDR1 is MNHEY and CDR2 is SVGAGI in the germline V gene. This CDR3 spans 14 amino acids. With 0 bases removed from V and 7 bases from J, the gap between germline ends came to 12 bases. CDR3 in amino acids: CASSYSGGQGEAFF. CDR3 sequence (DNA): TGTGCCAGCAGTTACTCCGGGGGGCAAGGTGAAGCTTTCTTT.

This clone turned up a few times. The genes are TRBV5-1 and TRBJ2-7; D may be TRBD1 (5 bases). V gave up 7 bases and J gave up 0 bases, with 11 bases separating them. This CDR3 spans 13 amino acids. Germline lookup yields CDR1 SGHRS and CDR2 YFSETQ. The CDR3 is CASQGSLSYEQYF. The DNA for the CDR3 is TGCGCCAGCCAGGGATCCCTCTCCTACGAGCAGTACTTC.

The J gene is TRBJ1-1, the V gene TRBV5-6; D is perhaps TRBD1 (6 bases). Germline V gives CDR1 SGHDT, CDR2 YYEEEE. The CDR3 is 14 amino acids. V was clipped by 0 bases and J by 5 bases, with 11 bases between them. As DNA, the CDR3 is TGTGCCAGCAGCTTGGAGCCACAGGGTACTGAAGCTTTCTTT. It encodes CASSLEPQGTEAFF. Combining the CDR3 with reference TRBV5-6 and TRBJ1-1 gives the whole variable domain DAGVTQSPTHLIKTRGQQVTLRCSPKSGHDTVSWYQQALGQGPQFIFQYYEEEERQRGNFPDRFSGHQFPNYSSELNVNALLLGDSALYLCASSLEPQGTEAFFGQGTRLTVV.

As to this clone: The junction differs from germline at one of its ends, possibly a read error. The gene calls are TRBV5-1 and TRBJ2-3; 10 bases are shared with TRBD2. The CDR3 contains 15 residues. The germline gives CDR1 SGHRS, CDR2 YFSETQ. For the CDR3, the DNA is TGCGCCAGCAGTTGGACTAGCGGTGGAGGTAGTTTTTTGCTTTTT. Residues: CASSWTSGGGSFLLF. Together with reference TRBV5-1 and TRBJ2-3, the CDR3 gives the full variable domain: KAGVTQTPRYLIKTRGQQVTLSCSPISGHRSVSWYQQTPGQGLQFLFEYFSETQRNKGNFPGRFSGRQFSNSRSEMNVSTLELGDSALYLCASSWTSGGGSFLLFGPGTRLTVL.

This chain uses TRBV6-5 with TRBJ1-1; 7 bases line up with TRBD1. Germline CDR1 MNHEY, CDR2 SVGAGI. The CDR3 is 14 amino acids. J gave up 1 base and V 4 bases, and 3 bases lay outside the gene matches. CDR3 residues: CASSSGTANTEAFF. The CDR3 DNA sequence: TGTGCCAGCAGTTCCGGGACAGCGAACACTGAAGCTTTCTTT.

The V and J genes are TRBV4-2 and TRBJ2-7; D possibly corresponds to TRBD2 (6 bases). The length of the CDR3 is 19 residues. V lost 4 bases and J lost 0, with 25 bases in between. Germline assignment: CDR1 LGHNA and CDR2 YNFKEQ. The CDR3 DNA sequence: TGTGCCAGCAGCCGAGAAATGGGGGGAAGGCGGGCGAGCTCCTACGAGCAGTACTTC. This encodes CASSREMGGRRASSYEQYF.

This rearrangement joins TRBV2 to TRBJ1-6, with D perhaps matching TRBD1 (6 bases). Germline V gene data show CDR1 as SNHLY and CDR2 as FYNNEI. CDR3 length: 16 amino acids. V was pared by 2 bases and J by 9 bases, with 17 bases between. CDR3 sequence reads: CASSEYGRGSLSPLHF. As DNA, the CDR3 is TGTGCCAGCAGTGAATATGGCAGGGGCTCGCTTTCACCCCTCCACTTT. Full variable domain (remainder filled in from reference TRBV2 and TRBJ1-6): EPEVTQTPSHQVTQMGQEVILRCVPISNHLYFYWYRQILGQKVEFLVSFYNNEISEKSEIFDDQFSVERPDGSNFTLKIRSTKLEDSAMYFCASSEYGRGSLSPLHFGNGTRLTVT.